One sample yielded the 30 T cell receptor beta chains listed below, sequenced in a study of T cells in Graves' hyperthyroidism and ophthalmopathy. Researchers amplified the TCR beta CDR3 regions from RNA transcripts. The HTBI primer set drove a first-round RT-PCR of the TCR CDR3. TCRdb analysed the multiplex PCR reads with MiXCR anew, one entry per CDR3 protein. The top ten clones hold 20% of a sample with fewer than 500,000 distinct CDR3 sequences, roughly 12% of them seen once. Source material: blood. Every receptor here comes from a man aged 25-45 years with Graves' hyperthyroidism that later progressed to Graves' ophthalmopathy.

This clonotype was seen more than once but under ten times. The genes are TRBV5-1 and TRBJ2-7; 12 positions match TRBD2. Germline CDR1 and CDR2: SGHRS and YFSETQ. This CDR3 comprises 14 residues. The J segment lost 6 bases and the V segment lost 4 bases, leaving 5 bases of the junction unmatched. CDR3 bases: TGCGCCAGCAGCCGAACTAGCGGGGGGCTCGAGCAGTACTTC. Translation: CASSRTSGGLEQYF.

Ten or more counts support this clonotype. The chain couples TRBV11-3 to TRBJ2-1; 13 bases line up with TRBD2. Per germline, CDR1 SGHNT and CDR2 YENEEA. J lost 8 bases, V lost 1 base, and 11 bases had no gene match. CDR3 length equals 18 residues. CDR3 in amino acids: CASSLAILLAGGPDEQFF. The CDR3 coding sequence is TGTGCCAGCAGCTTAGCGATCCTACTAGCGGGGGGGCCTGATGAGCAGTTCTTC.

There are many counts of this clonotype. The rearrangement uses TRBV12-3 or TRBV12-4 and TRBJ2-7, with TRBD1 identical over 9 bases. The trim removed 5 bases at V and 0 bases at J, leaving 11 bases unmatched. The CDR3 length is 17 residues. CDR3: CASSRPPGQGSSYEQYF. CDR3 bases: TGTGCCAGCAGTCGTCCTCCGGGACAGGGTTCCTCCTACGAGCAGTACTTC.

This clonotype was seen at least ten times. This chain links TRBV27 with TRBJ2-5, with 9 bases matching TRBD1. Germline values: CDR1 MNHEY, CDR2 SMNVEV (reference sequence). The V gene end was trimmed by 5 bases and the J gene end by 4 bases; junction bases not matched to a gene: 8. The CDR3 covers 15 residues. CDR3 in amino acids: CASSPQTGGGETQYF. In DNA, the CDR3 is TGTGCCAGCAGTCCCCAGACAGGGGGAGGAGAGACCCAGTACTTC.

There are a few counts of this clonotype. The chain links TRBV5-1 to TRBJ2-1; 9 bases match TRBD2. Losses at the gene ends were 3 bases for V and 7 bases for J; bases not matched to a gene: 8. This CDR3 is 15 amino acids long. Germline V gene sequence: CDR1 SGHRS, CDR2 YFSETQ. The CDR3 loop reads CASSWRGGGLNEQFF. CDR3 sequence (DNA): TGCGCCAGCAGCTGGCGGGGGGGCGGTTTGAATGAGCAGTTCTTC.

This clonotype was recorded many times. The genes are TRBV28 and TRBJ1-5, with D maybe TRBD1 (5 bases). Germline V gene data show CDR1 as MDHEN and CDR2 as SYDVKM. Between the trimmed V and J ends, which lost 6 bases and 3 bases, there was a span of 21 bases. CDR3 length: 17 residues. The CDR3 here is CASSQTWGIRDNQPQHF. The CDR3 coding sequence is TGTGCCAGCAGCCAAACATGGGGGATTAGAGACAATCAGCCCCAGCATTTT.

This clonotype has a count of ten or more. The gene calls are TRBV12-3 or TRBV12-4 and TRBJ1-5; D possibly corresponds to TRBD1 (5 bases). V lost 3 bases, J lost 1 base, and 10 bases lay in between. This CDR3 is built from 15 residues. CDR3 in amino acids: CASSFGGRSNQPQHF. The CDR3 nucleotides read TGTGCCAGCAGTTTCGGGGGTAGGAGCAATCAGCCCCAGCATTTT.

The gene calls are TRBV4-1 and TRBJ2-7; 9 nucleotides line up with TRBD2. The CDR3 is 16 residues long. Germline V gives CDR1 MGHRA, CDR2 YSYEKL. Trimming at V came to 1 base and at J to 2 bases, leaving 6 bases not matched to a gene. The CDR3 sequence: CASSQAASGGPYEQYF. DNA of the CDR3: TGCGCCAGCAGCCAAGCGGCCAGCGGGGGGCCCTACGAGCAGTACTTC.

This clonotype appeared many times. V is TRBV7-9 and J is TRBJ2-7; D not certain. V lost 6 bases and J 2 bases, leaving 17 bases between the germline ends. Germline V gene lookup returns CDR1 SEHNR and CDR2 FQNEAQ (reference sequence). The CDR3 loop spans 15 amino acids. The CDR3 loop reads CASSHQVVGPYEQYF. CDR3 sequence (DNA): TGTGCCAGCAGTCATCAGGTTGTGGGTCCCTACGAGCAGTACTTC. Supplemented by reference TRBV7-9 and TRBJ2-7, the full variable domain reads DTGVSQNPRHKITKRGQNVTFRCDPISEHNRLYWYRQTLGQGPEFLTYFQNEAQLEKSRLLSDRFSAERPKGSFSTLEIQRTEQGDSAMYLCASSHQVVGPYEQYFGPGTRLTVT.

This clonotype was counted many times. This sequence joins TRBV28 and TRBJ1-3; possible D gene TRBD1, 5 bases. Germline V gives CDR1 MDHEN, CDR2 SYDVKM. The V end was cut by 6 bases, the J end by 2 bases, with 20 bases between. This CDR3 has 17 amino acids. The CDR3 spells CASRPGGTKKAGNTIYF. As DNA, the CDR3 is TGTGCCAGCAGGCCGGGAGGGACCAAGAAAGCTGGAAACACCATATATTTT.

This chain uses TRBV18 with TRBJ2-1; tentative D call: TRBD1 (6 bases). The germline gives CDR1 KGHSH, CDR2 LQKENI. The CDR3 runs to 14 residues. V gave up 0 bases and J gave up 8 bases, with 11 bases separating them. CDR3 DNA: TGTGCCAGCTCACCACCATGGGGGCGCGATGAGCAGTTCTTC. Residues: CASSPPWGRDEQFF.

This clonotype showed up many times. CDR3 sequence reads: CATSDSRGTDTQYF. The CDR3 DNA follows: TGTGCCACCAGTGATAGCCGGGGGACAGATACGCAGTATTTT. This chain uses TRBV24-1 with TRBJ2-3, with D possibly being TRBD2 (6 bases). Germline CDR1 reads KGHDR; CDR2 reads SFDVKD. V was pared by 3 bases and J by 3 bases, with 9 bases between. The CDR3 sequence is 14 residues long.

This clonotype appeared a few times. This chain connects TRBV28 to TRBJ1-3; a possible D gene is TRBD1 (5 bases). Germline CDR1 reads MDHEN; CDR2 reads SYDVKM. V was cut by 5 bases and J by 2 bases, with 28 bases left in between. The CDR3 loop spans 20 amino acids. The CDR3 sequence: CASSPTANELRAFTGNTIYF. Here the CDR3 DNA reads TGTGCCAGCAGTCCGACAGCGAACGAACTCCGGGCTTTTACTGGAAACACCATATATTTT.

The chain carries TRBV20-1 and TRBJ1-2; D is unclear. CDR3 length: 14 residues. CDR1 DFQATT and CDR2 SNEGSKA come from the germline V gene (reference sequence). The germline V and J ends were trimmed by 1 base and 2 bases, with 11 bases remaining between them. The CDR3 sequence: CSARGTADNYGYTF. The CDR3 nucleotides are TGCAGTGCTAGAGGGACGGCCGACAACTATGGCTACACCTTC.

This clonotype was seen ten or more times. V usage is TRBV11-2 and J usage is TRBJ2-1, with TRBD1 as a possible D gene (5 bases). This CDR3 is built from 15 residues. V lost 4 bases, J lost 2 bases, and 12 bases lay in between. Germline CDR1 SGHAT, CDR2 FQNNGV. The CDR3 protein is CASSWGRGTYNEQFF. The CDR3 nucleotides read TGTGCCAGCAGCTGGGGAAGGGGCACCTACAATGAGCAGTTCTTC.

The table lists this clonotype with many counts. CDR3 sequence (DNA): TGTGCCAGCAGTGCTGGGCAGGGGAGACGCGAGCAGTACTTC. Translating it yields CASSAGQGRREQYF. The chain combines TRBV2 with TRBJ2-7, with D possibly being TRBD1 (6 bases). V lost 4 bases, J lost 6 bases, and 16 bases lay in between. CDR1 and CDR2 (germline): SNHLY, FYNNEI. This CDR3 spans 14 amino acids.

This clonotype was recorded a few times. The gene calls are TRBV29-1 and TRBJ1-2, with a weak D call TRBD1 (5 bases). Germline CDR1 is SQVTM and CDR2 is ANQGSEA. The CDR3 has 16 residues. V was trimmed by 5 bases and J by 2 bases, leaving 21 bases between them. The CDR3: CSVRKPSRDGNYGYTF. CDR3 in DNA: TGCAGCGTTAGAAAACCTTCCAGGGACGGAAACTATGGCTACACCTTC.

This clonotype was observed a few times. A much bigger clone sits one base away, suggesting this may be a read error. CDR3 region: CATWVAVTGELLF. CDR3 bases: TGTGCCACCTGGGTCGCCGTAACCGGGGAGCTGCTTTTT. The gene calls are TRBV6-1 and TRBJ2-2; possibly TRBD2 for D (5 bases). Germline V lookup: CDR1 MNHNS, CDR2 SASEGT. CDR3 length: 13 residues.

This clonotype came up many times. The chain carries TRBV24-1 and TRBJ1-5; 7 positions match TRBD1. The CDR3 contains 14 residues. Germline V gives CDR1 KGHDR, CDR2 SFDVKD. With V trimmed by 2 bases and J by 5 bases, 2 bases remained unmatched. CDR3 protein: CATSDSGGHQPQHF. CDR3 coding DNA: TGTGCCACCAGTGATTCAGGGGGTCATCAGCCCCAGCATTTT.

This clonotype appeared a few times. The chain carries TRBV18 and TRBJ2-1, with D hard to call. The V end lost 3 bases, the J end lost 0 bases, and 15 bases lay between the germline ends. Germline loops: CDR1 KGHSH, CDR2 LQKENI. The CDR3 is 17 residues long. CDR3 region: CASSPSAYSSSYNEQFF. The CDR3 region has the DNA TGTGCCAGCTCACCGAGCGCATATTCAAGCTCCTACAATGAGCAGTTCTTC.

This clonotype was seen repeatedly, ten times or more. This chain connects TRBV29-1 to TRBJ2-7; no firm D call. The CDR3 loop spans 12 amino acids. Germline V gives CDR1 SQVTM, CDR2 ANQGSEA. V lost 4 bases and J lost 2, with 9 bases in between. In DNA, the CDR3 is TGCAGCGTTGTGGTGGGAACCTACGAGCAGTACTTC. It specifies CSVVVGTYEQYF.

This clonotype was recorded a few times. The chain recombines TRBV12-3 or TRBV12-4 with TRBJ2-3, with D perhaps matching TRBD2 (6 bases). The CDR3 runs to 13 residues. Trimming took off 6 bases at V and 6 bases at J, with 13 bases between the two ends. CDR3 protein: CASSAPGRDTQYF. In DNA form, the CDR3 reads TGTGCCAGCAGCGCACCTGGGAGGGATACGCAGTATTTT.

This clonotype was recorded many times. The CDR3 sequence: CASSLRTDRAAYEQYF. The CDR3, as DNA: TGTGCCAGCAGCTTAAGAACCGACAGGGCGGCGTACGAGCAGTACTTC. The gene calls are TRBV11-1 and TRBJ2-7, with TRBD1 matching over 7 bases. J lost 4 bases, V lost 2 bases, and 11 bases had no gene match. The CDR3 is 16 residues long. Germline values: CDR1 SGHAT, CDR2 FQDESV (reference sequence).

This clonotype has a count of ten or more. The rearrangement links TRBV11-2 to TRBJ1-2; 7 nucleotides agree with TRBD1. The CDR3 has 14 residues. V lost 5 bases to trimming and J lost 2 bases; unmatched junction nucleotides: 5. The germline gives CDR1 SGHAT, CDR2 FQNNGV. As DNA, the CDR3 is TGTGCCAGCAGCATTCTACAGGGGAACTATGGCTACACCTTC. As protein: CASSILQGNYGYTF.

This clonotype came up a few times. This rearrangement joins TRBV6-5 to TRBJ2-7; D perhaps matches TRBD2 (5 bases). Germline values: CDR1 MNHEY, CDR2 SVGAGI. The CDR3 totals 13 residues. V was clipped by 2 bases and J by 6 bases, with 11 bases between them. The CDR3 spells CASSYPGLFEQYF. CDR3 DNA sequence: TGTGCCAGCAGTTACCCAGGACTGTTCGAGCAGTACTTC.

This clonotype has more than one count but fewer than ten. The gene calls are TRBV4-2 and TRBJ2-5, with TRBD2 identical over 8 bases. The CDR3 covers 18 residues. The germline V gene has CDR1 LGHNA and CDR2 YNFKEQ. With V trimmed by 1 base and J by 2 bases, 12 bases remained unmatched. The CDR3 loop is CASSQVLGAGDLQETQYF. For the CDR3, the DNA is TGTGCCAGCAGCCAAGTGTTGGGAGCGGGGGACCTGCAAGAGACCCAGTACTTC.

This clonotype has more than one count but fewer than ten. The chain combines TRBV4-2 with TRBJ1-1; D is undetermined. The CDR3 spans 17 residues. Germline loops: CDR1 LGHNA, CDR2 YNFKEQ. V was shortened by 0 bases and J by 3 bases, with 17 bases between the two germline ends. The CDR3 nucleotides read TGTGCCAGCAGCCAAGATCGAGCGGTGGCTAGGGACACTGAAGCTTTCTTT. It is translated as CASSQDRAVARDTEAFF.

In the case of this clonotype: This may be a read error: a much more frequent sequence differs by one nucleotide. The V gene is TRBV7-2, the J gene TRBJ2-7, with 8 bases aligning to TRBD2. J was trimmed by 6 bases and V by 0 bases; bases with no gene match: 10. The CDR3 consists of 16 residues. Germline CDR1 and CDR2: SGHTA and FQGNSA. The CDR3 reads CASSLAQRGTPCEQYF. The DNA for the CDR3 is TGTGCCAGCAGCTTAGCGCAGCGGGGGACACCCTGCGAGCAGTACTTC.

This clonotype came up many times. The V call is TRBV5-4, the J call TRBJ2-5; the match to TRBD2 covers 9 bases. The CDR3 spans 14 residues. The ends lost 3 bases at V and 1 base at J; junction bases unmatched: 1. In germline, CDR1 is SGHNT, CDR2 YYREEE (reference sequence). The CDR3 here is CASSSAGGQETQYF. The CDR3 nucleotides read TGTGCCAGCAGCTCAGCGGGGGGCCAAGAGACCCAGTACTTC.

The sample holds many counts of this clonotype. This chain links TRBV18 with TRBJ1-2; D unclear. CDR1 is KGHSH and CDR2 is LQKENI in the germline V gene. The CDR3 loop spans 12 amino acids. The V end lost 3 bases, the J end lost 6 bases, and 8 bases lay between the germline ends. Here the CDR3 DNA reads TGTGCCAGCTCACCGGCGTCAGATGGCTACACCTTC. It codes for CASSPASDGYTF.